Sequencing of this T cell receptor (beta chain) was carried out in a study of shared clonotypes between healthy human individuals. The J segment lost 7 bases and the V segment lost 5 bases, leaving 9 bases of the junction unmatched. There are 15 residues in the CDR3. Germline assignment: CDR1 LNHNV and CDR2 YYDKDF (reference sequence). Generated by immunoSEQ multiplex PCR, the TCRdb table keeps only in-frame clones and is missing some. The table shows millions of clones, with 85% to 95% occurring only once. Turning to this clone: Its target is not known.

It was CD45RO-negative cells, positively selected for CCR7, that made up naive CD8 cells, with terminally differentiated effector memory CD45RA+ cells excluded. All donors were healthy HIV-negative adults lacking recent acute infections or vaccinations. Findings and limits, study-wide: Clonotype sharing among donors was expected to depend on sequencing depth. Among non-shared clonotypes, generation probabilities were lower than among those shared by all four donors.

This clonotype was sampled from a man between 18 and 35 years old in good health. What was sequenced was naive CD8+ T cells sorted from blood. The V and J genes are TRBV15 and TRBJ2-7; TRBD2 matches at 12 bases. CDR3 amino acids: CATSRGLAGPLEQYF. CDR3 in DNA: TGTGCCACCAGCCGAGGACTAGCGGGGCCCCTAGAGCAGTACTTC.